A single sample gave rise to the 23 T cell receptor beta chains below, sequenced in a study of blood T cell repertoires in COVID-19. Here immunoSEQ multiplex PCR was the method, and the copy in TCRdb shows in-frame clones only, minus some. This table holds about 180,000 clones, 75% to 90% found once. Sequenced sample: PBMCs or T cells enriched from blood (not recorded which). Source of these receptors: a man aged 40-49 years who had recovered from COVID-19.

J is TRBJ2-2 and V is TRBV5-1, with 7 positions matching TRBD1. The CDR3 is made up of 14 amino acids. The ends lost 0 bases at V and 6 bases at J; junction bases unmatched: 2. The germline gives CDR1 SGHRS, CDR2 YFSETQ. The DNA of the CDR3 is TGCGCCAGCAGCTTGGAGGGGGCGGCCGGGGAGCTGTTTTTT. Translating gives CASSLEGAAGELFF.

The V gene is TRBV12-3 or TRBV12-4, the J gene TRBJ1-1; D is possibly TRBD1 (6 bases). The CDR3 spans 13 residues. With 6 bases removed from V and 6 bases from J, the gap between germline ends came to 14 bases. CDR3 nucleotides: TGTGCCAGCAGGGTTACAGGGTCCCCTGAAGCTTTCTTT. This codes for CASRVTGSPEAFF.

This rearrangement joins TRBV28 to TRBJ2-5; D is ambiguous. Germline CDR1 MDHEN, CDR2 SYDVKM. The CDR3 length is 13 residues. The ends were cut back, 6 bases at V and 9 bases at J, with 17 bases in the middle. CDR3 sequence reads: CASRPTPAEAQYF. CDR3 nucleotide sequence: TGTGCCAGCAGACCGACCCCGGCCGAGGCCCAGTACTTC.

CDR3 DNA sequence: TGCGCCAGCAGCTTAAGCGGGAGCTCCTACGAGCAGTACTTC. Its protein product is CASSLSGSSYEQYF. The chain has TRBV5-1 and TRBJ2-7, with 8 bases lining up with TRBD2. V trimming: 2 bases; J trimming: 0 bases; junction bases outside the gene matches: 1. Germline CDR1 SGHRS, CDR2 YFSETQ. The CDR3 is 14 residues long.

This clone came up once. The chain employs TRBV12-3 or TRBV12-4 and TRBJ1-5, with 7 positions matching TRBD1. With V trimmed by 8 bases and J by 5 bases, 3 bases remained unmatched. The CDR3 loop spans 12 amino acids. The CDR3 spells CASHGTDQPQHF. The DNA of the CDR3 is TGTGCCAGCCACGGGACAGATCAGCCCCAGCATTTT.

V usage is TRBV19 and J usage is TRBJ1-1; D is undetermined. The V gene lost 2 bases and the J gene lost 6 bases, with 16 bases spanning the gap. The CDR3 is 15 residues long. Germline CDR1 reads LNHDA; CDR2 reads SQIVND (reference sequence). The CDR3 is CASSISGEPNPEAFF. Here the CDR3 DNA reads TGTGCCAGTAGTATATCTGGGGAGCCTAACCCTGAAGCTTTCTTT.

The DNA for the CDR3 is TGTGCCAGTAGTGCCGGGACAGGGGGCAATTCACCCCTCCACTTT. Its protein product is CASSAGTGGNSPLHF. The chain links TRBV19 to TRBJ1-6, with TRBD1 matching over 12 bases. With V trimmed by 5 bases and J by 7 bases, 3 bases remained unmatched. The CDR3 extends over 15 amino acids. The germline CDR1 and CDR2 sequences are LNHDA and SQIVND (reference sequence).

The chain employs TRBV27 and TRBJ2-7, with D perhaps matching TRBD1 (6 bases). This CDR3 spans 15 amino acids. V was trimmed by 7 bases and J by 0 bases, leaving 16 bases between them. Germline V gene lookup returns CDR1 MNHEY and CDR2 SMNVEV (reference sequence). In nucleotides, the CDR3 is TGTGCCAGCAAGAAATTTCAGGGGAGCTCCTACGAGCAGTACTTC. Protein sequence: CASKKFQGSSYEQYF.

The V gene is TRBV27, the J gene TRBJ2-1; a weak D match, TRBD1 (5 bases). In germline, CDR1 is MNHEY, CDR2 SMNVEV (reference sequence). The V end lost 7 bases, the J end lost 5 bases, and 12 bases lay between the germline ends. The CDR3 has 13 amino acids. For the CDR3, the DNA is TGTGCCAGCATGGCAGGGCTAAACAATGAGCAGTTCTTC. Its translation: CASMAGLNNEQFF.

This sequence joins TRBV29-1 and TRBJ1-2; possible D gene TRBD1, 6 bases. This CDR3 spans 13 amino acids. Germline V CDR1 and CDR2: SQVTM, ANQGSEA. The ends were cut back, 5 bases at V and 6 bases at J, with 16 bases in the middle. CDR3 region: CSVNSGGADGYTF. The CDR3 nucleotides are TGCAGCGTTAACAGTGGGGGCGCCGATGGCTACACCTTC.

The chain employs TRBV20-1 and TRBJ1-5; D not resolved. The CDR3 sequence is 14 residues long. From germline, CDR1 is DFQATT and CDR2 SNEGSKA (reference sequence). V was clipped by 3 bases and J by 6 bases, with 15 bases between them. CDR3 nucleotide sequence: TGCAGTGCTAGTGGAGGGAGAGGGCTTCAGCCCCAGCATTTT. The encoded protein is CSASGGRGLQPQHF.

The rearrangement uses TRBV9 and TRBJ2-5, with 9 bases fitting TRBD1. The V gene end was trimmed by 3 bases and the J gene end by 3 bases; junction bases not matched to a gene: 3. This CDR3 region has 14 residues. Germline-derived CDR1 and CDR2 are SGDLS and YYNGEE. The chain's CDR3 is CASSEGTGKETQYF. CDR3 nucleotide sequence: TGTGCCAGCAGCGAGGGGACAGGGAAAGAGACCCAGTACTTC. Full variable domain (missing parts from reference TRBV9 and TRBJ2-5): DSGVTQTPKHLITATGQRVTLRCSPRSGDLSVYWYQQSLDQGLQFLIQYYNGEERAKGNILERFSAQQFPDLHSELNLSSLELGDSALYFCASSEGTGKETQYFGPGTRLLVL.

This clone was seen repeatedly, ten times or more. This rearrangement joins TRBV7-9 to TRBJ2-7, with TRBD2 identical over 11 bases. Germline values: CDR1 SEHNR, CDR2 FQNEAQ (reference sequence). The J segment lost 2 bases and the V segment lost 4 bases, leaving 4 bases of the junction unmatched. The CDR3 extends over 15 amino acids. In DNA form, the CDR3 reads TGTGCCAGCAGCTCAACACTAGCGGGGGCCTACGAGCAGTACTTC. Protein product: CASSSTLAGAYEQYF.

The rearrangement uses TRBV7-8 and TRBJ1-5, with 8 nucleotides matching TRBD1. The germline V gene has CDR1 SGHVS and CDR2 FQNEAQ. CDR3 length: 15 amino acids. Trimming took 1 base from V and 7 from J; bases not matched to a gene: 6. The CDR3 DNA follows: TGTGCCAGCAGCTTAGGGACAGGGCAACTGCAGCCCCAGCATTTT. It codes for CASSLGTGQLQPQHF.

The chain combines TRBV3-1 (or the pseudogene TRBV3-2) with TRBJ2-5; 7 bases align to TRBD2. After removal of 3 bases from V and 5 bases from J, the junction contained 6 bases not matched to a gene. Germline CDR1 and CDR2: LGHDT and YNNKEL (reference sequence). This CDR3 is 14 amino acids long. The CDR3, as DNA: TGTGCCAGCAGCCAGTCGGGGGGAGGGGAGACCCAGTACTTC. Protein product: CASSQSGGGETQYF.

This chain connects TRBV28 to TRBJ1-3; D unresolved. Germline CDR1 and CDR2: MDHEN and SYDVKM. The V and J ends lost 2 bases and 4 bases respectively, with 9 bases between them. The CDR3 length is 14 residues. As DNA, the CDR3 is TGTGCCAGCAGTTTAGCCACGGGGGGAAACACCATATATTTT. It specifies CASSLATGGNTIYF.

This sequence joins TRBV10-3 and TRBJ2-2; D gene unclear. CDR1 is ENHRY, CDR2 SYGVKD, per germline. The V end was cut by 10 bases, the J end by 1 base, with 4 bases between. This CDR3 has 11 amino acids. The CDR3 DNA follows: TGTGCCACACAGAACACCGGGGAGCTGTTTTTT. This encodes CATQNTGELFF.

The CDR3 bases are TGTGCCATCAGACAGGGCCTTGAAGGCAATCAGCCCCAGCATTTT. Protein: CAIRQGLEGNQPQHF. The rearrangement joins TRBV10-3 to TRBJ1-5, with D possibly TRBD1 on 6 matching bases. CDR1 is ENHRY and CDR2 is SYGVKD in the germline V gene. V was pared by 6 bases and J by 2 bases, with 14 bases between. The CDR3 has 15 amino acids.

CDR3 nucleotide sequence: TGTGCCAGCCACGGTGGGGCCTTAAATTCACCCCTCCACTTT. Translation: CASHGGALNSPLHF. The V and J genes are TRBV10-3 and TRBJ1-6, with D tentatively TRBD1 (5 bases). Trimming stripped 10 bases from V and 7 bases from J, with 17 bases between. The CDR3 has 14 residues. Germline loops: CDR1 ENHRY, CDR2 SYGVKD.

The chain joins TRBV15 to TRBJ1-2; the D gene is possibly TRBD1 (5 bases). Trimming cost V 5 bases and J 3 bases, with 16 bases left between them. CDR3 length equals 15 residues. Germline CDR1 and CDR2: LNHNV and YYDKDF (reference sequence). As DNA, the CDR3 is TGTGCCACCAGCTCCCCAGGGAACAGCTACTATGGCTACACCTTC. This translates into CATSSPGNSYYGYTF.

The genes are TRBV10-1 and TRBJ2-3; maybe TRBD2 (6 bases). Deletions cut 0 bases from V and 3 bases from J, with 10 bases between. This CDR3 is 15 amino acids long. Germline assignment: CDR1 WNHNN and CDR2 SYGVQD (reference sequence). CDR3 region: CASSESGLATDTQYF. Here the CDR3 DNA reads TGCGCCAGCAGTGAGTCGGGCCTAGCGACAGATACGCAGTATTTT.

The V call is TRBV29-1, the J call TRBJ1-2; possibly TRBD1 for D (6 bases). The CDR3 has 14 residues. Germline V CDR1 and CDR2: SQVTM, ANQGSEA. V lost 6 bases to trimming and J lost 2 bases, with 16 bases between them. CDR3 bases: TGCAGCGTGGGGGAGCGGACAGAGAACTATGGCTACACCTTC. It yields the protein CSVGERTENYGYTF. Based on the CDR3 plus reference TRBV29-1 and TRBJ1-2, the full variable domain is SAVISQKPSRDICQRGTSLTIQCQVDSQVTMMFWYRQQPGQSLTLIATANQGSEATYESGFVIDKFPISRPNLTFSTLTVSNMSPEDSSIYLCSVGERTENYGYTFGSGTRLTVV.

The DNA of the CDR3 is TGTGCCAGCAGCTTTCTCCTAGCGGGGGGGCTGTCGGAAACAGATACGCAGTATTTT. Its translation: CASSFLLAGGLSETDTQYF. The V and J genes are TRBV5-6 and TRBJ2-3; 12 bases match TRBD2. Germline lookup yields CDR1 SGHDT and CDR2 YYEEEE. The V and J ends lost 2 bases and 3 bases, in that order; junction bases with no gene match: 13. The CDR3 runs 19 residues.